The rows below give T cell receptor beta chains drawn from one sample of a study of blood T cells in healthy people across ages. MiXCR, applied by TCRdb to the 5' RACE reads, yields one record per CDR3 protein. This table holds around 1,800,000 distinct CDR3 sequences, around 40% found once. Sequencing was carried out using blood. The receptors were sampled from a human donor in good health. CDR3s include the opening cysteine and the closing phenylalanine or tryptophan. A D gene is named only where the DNA matches it firmly.

CDR3 protein: CASTSLGVYYGYTF
D gene: NA
V gene: TRBV6-2/TRBV6-3

CDR3 protein: CASSRWTGQETQYF
D gene: TRBD1
V gene: TRBV7-9

CDR3 protein: CASSSNSGANVLTF
D gene: NA
V gene: TRBV7-2

CDR3 protein: CSLRLAEETQYF
D gene: TRBD2
V gene: TRBV29-1

CDR3 protein: CATSRDLGRNTGELFF
D gene: NA
V gene: TRBV15

CDR3 protein: CACSLESQNTGELFF
D gene: NA
V gene: TRBV12-3/TRBV12-4

CDR3 protein: CANSLTDNQPQHF
D gene: NA
V gene: TRBV12-3/TRBV12-4

CDR3 protein: CASRDRKNEQFF
D gene: NA
V gene: TRBV6-2/TRBV6-3

CDR3 protein: CASSVAHGLQETQYF
D gene: NA
V gene: TRBV9

CDR3 protein: CASSSPGAYTEAFF
D gene: NA
V gene: TRBV14

CDR3 protein: CSVGQGACYEQYF
D gene: TRBD1
V gene: TRBV29-1

CDR3 protein: CASSIYDSYGYTF
D gene: NA
V gene: TRBV12-3/TRBV12-4

CDR3 protein: CASSQEAASYEQYF
D gene: NA
V gene: TRBV4-2

CDR3 protein: CASSFLLADTQYF
D gene: NA
V gene: TRBV7-3

CDR3 protein: CASSLMSEAANEQYF
D gene: NA
V gene: TRBV5-1

CDR3 protein: CASSDSLASTDTQYF
D gene: NA
V gene: TRBV6-4

CDR3 protein: CASSSPIGGGTYEQYF
D gene: NA
V gene: TRBV7-9

CDR3 protein: CASSQGITTQYF
D gene: NA
V gene: TRBV6-1

CDR3 protein: CASRSVRDRDHGYTF
D gene: TRBD1
V gene: TRBV19

CDR3 protein: CASRRDSNPEAFF
D gene: NA
V gene: TRBV2

CDR3 protein: CASSGDFQDTQYF
D gene: NA
V gene: TRBV2

CDR3 protein: CASSDSRGGNEQYF
D gene: NA
V gene: TRBV7-6

CDR3 protein: CSARAASYEQYF
D gene: NA
V gene: TRBV20-1

CDR3 protein: CASGKDMRSWEQYF
D gene: NA
V gene: TRBV2

CDR3 protein: CASSYVLEQFF
D gene: NA
V gene: TRBV6-2/TRBV6-3

CDR3 protein: CSVSGGDSSYEQYF
D gene: TRBD2
V gene: TRBV29-1

CDR3 protein: CSTQSDRVYNEQFF
D gene: TRBD1
V gene: TRBV29-1

CDR3 protein: CASSIAWGQITGELFF
D gene: TRBD1
V gene: TRBV7-2

CDR3 protein: CASSRLGGRETQYF
D gene: TRBD2
V gene: TRBV7-8

CDR3 protein: CASSRFGTGYGYTF
D gene: NA
V gene: TRBV7-6

CDR3 protein: CASSGRDTTYEQYF
D gene: NA
V gene: TRBV5-1

CDR3 protein: CASSLVRDNSPLHF
D gene: NA
V gene: TRBV12-3/TRBV12-4

CDR3 protein: CASSLAPPDKTQYF
D gene: NA
V gene: TRBV5-1

CDR3 protein: CATSESTDSDYGYTF
D gene: NA
V gene: TRBV10-3

CDR3 protein: CASSVDRTGVGEQYF
D gene: TRBD1
V gene: TRBV9

CDR3 protein: CSASRGGAGYGYTF
D gene: NA
V gene: TRBV20-1

CDR3 protein: CASGKLAGNEQFF
D gene: TRBD2
V gene: TRBV6-5

CDR3 protein: CASSLLDGSSYEQYF
D gene: NA
V gene: TRBV7-6

CDR3 protein: CAIKDRDGFNQPQHF
D gene: NA
V gene: TRBV10-3

CDR3 protein: CATSDFGGATYNEQFF
D gene: NA
V gene: TRBV24-1

CDR3 protein: CASSLLRTPDTQYF
D gene: NA
V gene: TRBV7-2

CDR3 protein: CASSLAQGGSGLFF
D gene: NA
V gene: TRBV5-1

CDR3 protein: CASSPLLAGGRNEQFF
D gene: TRBD2
V gene: TRBV4-3

CDR3 protein: CSVLTVYGYTF
D gene: NA
V gene: TRBV29-1

CDR3 protein: CASSLLAVQNEKLFF
D gene: NA
V gene: TRBV18

CDR3 protein: CASSSSYWGYEQYF
D gene: NA
V gene: TRBV14

CDR3 protein: CASSEGRFQETQYF
D gene: NA
V gene: TRBV2

CDR3 protein: CASSSTGTGGDEQFF
D gene: TRBD1
V gene: TRBV5-1

CDR3 protein: CASRRRGDPYNEQFF
D gene: TRBD2
V gene: TRBV19

CDR3 protein: CASSIDSGVEPQHF
D gene: NA
V gene: TRBV4-1

CDR3 protein: CASSQEVRGQTQYF
D gene: TRBD1
V gene: TRBV4-1

CDR3 protein: CASTTRLFGYTF
D gene: NA
V gene: TRBV6-1

CDR3 protein: CSARLAGVVETQYF
D gene: TRBD2
V gene: TRBV20-1

CDR3 protein: CASSLGGDVQGPQSYEQYF
D gene: NA
V gene: TRBV13

CDR3 protein: CASSMTSGLTDTRYF
D gene: TRBD2
V gene: TRBV9

CDR3 protein: CAIGSQASYGYTF
D gene: NA
V gene: TRBV10-3

CDR3 protein: CASTGRWANVLTF
D gene: NA
V gene: TRBV2